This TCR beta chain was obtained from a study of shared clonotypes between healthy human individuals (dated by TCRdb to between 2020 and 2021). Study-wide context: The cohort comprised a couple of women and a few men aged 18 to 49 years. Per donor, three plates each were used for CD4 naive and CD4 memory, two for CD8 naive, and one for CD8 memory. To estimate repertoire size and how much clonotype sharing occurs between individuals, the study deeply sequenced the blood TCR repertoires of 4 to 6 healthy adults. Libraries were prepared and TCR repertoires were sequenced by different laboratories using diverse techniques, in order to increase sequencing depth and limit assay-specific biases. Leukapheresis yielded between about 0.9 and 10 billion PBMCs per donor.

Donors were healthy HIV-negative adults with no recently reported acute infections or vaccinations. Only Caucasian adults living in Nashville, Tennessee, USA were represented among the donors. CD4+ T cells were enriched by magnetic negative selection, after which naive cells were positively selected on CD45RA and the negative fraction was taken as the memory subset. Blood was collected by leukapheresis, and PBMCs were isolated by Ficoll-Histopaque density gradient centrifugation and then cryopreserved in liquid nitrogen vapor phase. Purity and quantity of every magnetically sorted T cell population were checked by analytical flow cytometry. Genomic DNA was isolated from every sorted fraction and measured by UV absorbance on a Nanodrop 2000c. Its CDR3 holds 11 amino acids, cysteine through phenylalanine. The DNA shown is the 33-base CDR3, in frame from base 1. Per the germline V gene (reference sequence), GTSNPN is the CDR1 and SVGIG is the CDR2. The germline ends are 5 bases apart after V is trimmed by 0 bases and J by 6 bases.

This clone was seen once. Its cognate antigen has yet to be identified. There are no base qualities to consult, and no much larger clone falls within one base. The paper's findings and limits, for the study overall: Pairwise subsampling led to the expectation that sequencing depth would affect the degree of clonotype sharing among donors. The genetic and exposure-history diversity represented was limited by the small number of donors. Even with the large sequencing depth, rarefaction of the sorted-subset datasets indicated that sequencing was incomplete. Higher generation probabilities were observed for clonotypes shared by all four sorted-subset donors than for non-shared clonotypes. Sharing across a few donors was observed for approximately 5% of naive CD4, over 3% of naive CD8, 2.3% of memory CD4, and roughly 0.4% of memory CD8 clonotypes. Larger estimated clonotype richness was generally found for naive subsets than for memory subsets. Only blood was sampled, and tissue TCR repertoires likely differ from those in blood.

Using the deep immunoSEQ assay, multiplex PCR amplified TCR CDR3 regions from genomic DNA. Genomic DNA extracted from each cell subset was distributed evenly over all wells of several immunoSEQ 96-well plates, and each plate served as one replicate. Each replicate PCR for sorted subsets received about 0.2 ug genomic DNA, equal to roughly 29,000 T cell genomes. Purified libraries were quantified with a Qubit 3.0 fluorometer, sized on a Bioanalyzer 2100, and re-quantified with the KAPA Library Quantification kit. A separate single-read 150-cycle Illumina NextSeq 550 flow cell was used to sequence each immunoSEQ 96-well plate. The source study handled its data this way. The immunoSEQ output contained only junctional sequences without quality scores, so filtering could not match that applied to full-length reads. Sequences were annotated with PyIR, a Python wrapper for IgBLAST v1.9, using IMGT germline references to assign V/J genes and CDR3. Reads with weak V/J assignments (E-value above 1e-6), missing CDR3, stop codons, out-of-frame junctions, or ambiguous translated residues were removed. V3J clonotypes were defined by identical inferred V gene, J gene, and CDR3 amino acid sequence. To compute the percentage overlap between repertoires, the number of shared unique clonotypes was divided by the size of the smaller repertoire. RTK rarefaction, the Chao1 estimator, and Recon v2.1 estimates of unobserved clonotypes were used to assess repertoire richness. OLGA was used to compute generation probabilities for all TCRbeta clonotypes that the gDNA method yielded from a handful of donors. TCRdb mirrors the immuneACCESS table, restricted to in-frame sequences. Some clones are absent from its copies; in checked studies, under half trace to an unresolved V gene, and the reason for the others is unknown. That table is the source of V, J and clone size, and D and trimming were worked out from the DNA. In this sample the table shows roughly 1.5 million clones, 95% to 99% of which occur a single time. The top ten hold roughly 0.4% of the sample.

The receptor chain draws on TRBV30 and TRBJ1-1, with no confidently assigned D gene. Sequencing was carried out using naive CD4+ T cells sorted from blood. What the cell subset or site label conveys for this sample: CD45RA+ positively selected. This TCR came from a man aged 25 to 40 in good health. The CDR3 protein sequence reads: CAWSVQPEAFF. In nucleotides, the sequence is TGTGCCTGGAGTGTACAACCTGAAGCTTTCTTT.